This TCR beta chain was captured in a study of shared clonotypes between healthy human individuals. Overall study: Used for every donor were three CD4 naive, three CD4 memory, two CD8 naive and one CD8 memory plate.

CDR1 MNHNY and CDR2 SVGAGI come from the germline V gene (reference sequence). V lost 10 bases, J lost 5 bases, and 11 bases lay in between. This CDR3 spans 11 amino acids. Assay used: immunoSEQ multiplex PCR; TCRdb lists only in-frame clones, some missing. The sample records 800,000 or so clones, roughly 96% being singletons. The naive CD8 fraction comprised CD45RO-negative cells positively selected for CCR7 and excluded terminally differentiated effector memory CD45RA+ cells. Participating donors were healthy, HIV-negative adults free of recent acute infections or vaccinations. V and J are TRBV6-6 and TRBJ1-1; tentative D call: TRBD1 (5 bases). The specimen sequenced was naive CD8+ T cells sorted from blood. This sequence was found in a man aged 25-45 years in good health. The CDR3 spells CATGEGTEAFF. The CDR3, as DNA: TGTGCCACCGGCGAGGGGACTGAAGCTTTCTTT.